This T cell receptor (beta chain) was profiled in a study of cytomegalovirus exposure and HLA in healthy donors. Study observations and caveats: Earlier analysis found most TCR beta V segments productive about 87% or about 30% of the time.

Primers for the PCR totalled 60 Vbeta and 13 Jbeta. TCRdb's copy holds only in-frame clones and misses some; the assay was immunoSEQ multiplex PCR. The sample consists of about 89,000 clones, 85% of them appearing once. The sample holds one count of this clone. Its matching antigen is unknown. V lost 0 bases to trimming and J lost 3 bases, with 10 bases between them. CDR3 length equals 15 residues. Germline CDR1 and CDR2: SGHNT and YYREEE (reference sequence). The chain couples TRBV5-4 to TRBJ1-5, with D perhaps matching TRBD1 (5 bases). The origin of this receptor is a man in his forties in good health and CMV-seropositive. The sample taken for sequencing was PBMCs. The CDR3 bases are TGTGCCAGCAGCTTGGGGGGGGAATTCAATCAGCCCCAGCATTTT. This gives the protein CASSLGGEFNQPQHF. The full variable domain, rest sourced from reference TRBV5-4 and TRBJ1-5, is ETGVTQSPTHLIKTRGQQVTLRCSSQSGHNTVSWYQQALGQGPQFIFQYYREEENGRGNFPPRFSGLQFPNYSSELNVNALELDDSALYLCASSLGGEFNQPQHFGDGTRLSIL.